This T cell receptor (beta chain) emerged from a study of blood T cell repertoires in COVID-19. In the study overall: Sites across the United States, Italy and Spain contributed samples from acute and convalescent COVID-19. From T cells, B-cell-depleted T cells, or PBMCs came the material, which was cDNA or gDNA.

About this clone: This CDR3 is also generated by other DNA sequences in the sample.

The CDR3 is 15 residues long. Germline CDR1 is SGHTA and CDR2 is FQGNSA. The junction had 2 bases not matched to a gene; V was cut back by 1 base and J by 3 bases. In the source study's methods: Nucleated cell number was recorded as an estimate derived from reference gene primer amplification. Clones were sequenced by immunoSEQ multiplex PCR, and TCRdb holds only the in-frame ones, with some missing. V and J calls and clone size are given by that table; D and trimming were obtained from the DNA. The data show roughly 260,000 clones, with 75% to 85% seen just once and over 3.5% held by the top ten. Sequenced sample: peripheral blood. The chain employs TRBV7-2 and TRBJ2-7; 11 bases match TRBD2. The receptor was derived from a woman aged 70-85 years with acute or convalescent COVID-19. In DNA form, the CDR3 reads TGTGCCAGCAGCTTAGGACTAGCGGGGAGCTACGAGCAGTACTTC. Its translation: CASSLGLAGSYEQYF.